The 19 T cell receptor beta chains in this list originate from one sample, sequenced in a study of regulatory T cells in long-lasting Graves disease. The time point is: newly diagnosed GD, antithyroid drugs for less than 3 months. PBMCs were the source of the RNA used for TCR sequencing. Both iRepertoire HTBI primers and Arm-PCR of CDR3 regions were used to build the TCR beta libraries. TCRdb redid the calling of the multiplex PCR reads with MiXCR, one entry per CDR3 protein. Here the sample spans 510,000 or so distinct CDR3 sequences, 12% being singletons. These data were also reused for a study on T cells in Graves' hyperthyroidism and ophthalmopathy.

This material consisted of peripheral blood mononuclear cells (PBMCs), taken at new diagnosis, from a patient treated with antithyroid drugs. The receptors come from a woman aged 25-40 years with Graves disease.

This clonotype was counted many times. The chain employs TRBV13 and TRBJ2-1; 7 bases agree with TRBD2. V lost 5 bases and J lost 7; bases outside the gene matches: 14. Germline V gene sequence: CDR1 PRHDT, CDR2 FYEKMQ (reference sequence). The CDR3 has 16 amino acids. The CDR3 DNA is TGTGCCAGCAGCCTCCAGCGGTTAGCGGGCAAAAATGAGCAGTTCTTC. Its protein is CASSLQRLAGKNEQFF.

This clonotype was found once. This may be a read error: a much more frequent sequence differs by one nucleotide. The chain combines TRBV7-2 with TRBJ2-7; D is perhaps TRBD1 (6 bases). Germline V gene sequence: CDR1 SGHTA, CDR2 FQGNSA. CDR3 length: 13 amino acids. V shed 5 bases and J shed 2 bases, with 10 bases lying between them. For the CDR3, the DNA is TGTGCCAGCAGCCACAGGGACCCCTACGAGCAGTACTTC. Protein sequence: CASSHRDPYEQYF. Full variable domain (remainder filled in from reference TRBV7-2 and TRBJ2-7): GAGVSQSPSNKVTEKGKDVELRCDPISGHTALYWYRQSLGQGLEFLIYFQGNSAPDKSGLPSDRFSAERTGGSVSTLTIQRTQQEDSAVYLCASSHRDPYEQYFGPGTRLTVT.

This clonotype has at least ten counts. The V gene is TRBV2, the J gene TRBJ2-5; D not certain. This CDR3 is built from 15 residues. Trimming removed 6 bases from V and 2 bases from J, with 16 bases in between. Per the germline V gene, CDR1 is SNHLY and CDR2 is FYNNEI. CDR3 DNA sequence: TGTGCCAGCAGGATACAAACACTTCGGCAAGAGACCCAGTACTTC. It specifies CASRIQTLRQETQYF.

Note on this clonotype: A far larger clone lies a single base away; this is likely a read error. The chain is built from TRBV7-2 and TRBJ2-2; TRBD2 might be the D (5 bases). CDR1 SGHTA and CDR2 FQGNSA come from the germline V gene. The CDR3 spans 16 residues. For the CDR3, the DNA is TGTGCCAGCCGCCCCCCCGGGAAGGGCCGAACCGGGAAGCTGTTTTTT. It specifies CASRPPGKGRTGKLFF.

This clonotype was recorded many times. V gene TRBV24-1 combines with J gene TRBJ2-2; the D gene is possibly TRBD1 (6 bases). The CDR3 extends over 12 amino acids. Trimming cost V 8 bases and J 5 bases, with 8 bases left between them. Germline V CDR1 and CDR2: KGHDR, SFDVKD. In DNA form, the CDR3 reads TGTGCCACCACCCAGGGGACCGGGGAGCTGTTTTTT. This gives the protein CATTQGTGELFF.

Many counts were recorded for this clonotype. The J gene is TRBJ2-7, the V gene TRBV6-1, with a weak D call TRBD2 (5 bases). The length of the CDR3 is 15 residues. V dropped 5 bases and J dropped 7 bases, with 21 bases sitting between them. Germline V gene lookup returns CDR1 MNHNS and CDR2 SASEGT. The CDR3 sequence is CASSLDGLEKGEQYF. CDR3 bases: TGTGCCAGCAGTCTCGATGGACTGGAGAAAGGGGAGCAGTACTTC.

This clonotype has at least ten counts. The chain couples TRBV5-5 to TRBJ1-2; maybe TRBD1 (5 bases). The CDR3 has 14 residues. V was clipped by 4 bases and J by 0 bases, with 10 bases between them. The germline V gene encodes CDR1 SGHKS and CDR2 YYEKEE (reference sequence). In DNA form, the CDR3 reads TGTGCCAGCAGCCACAGGAGAACTAACTATGGCTACACCTTC. Its protein is CASSHRRTNYGYTF.

This clonotype has just a few counts. The rearrangement joins TRBV19 to TRBJ1-6, with D possibly being TRBD1 (5 bases). Germline CDR1 reads LNHDA; CDR2 reads SQIVND (reference sequence). Trimming removed 8 bases at V and 11 bases at J, with 19 bases between. The CDR3 is 14 amino acids. The CDR3 reads CASSWLGGKPPLHF. The CDR3 nucleotides are TGTGCCAGTTCCTGGCTTGGGGGGAAGCCACCCCTCCACTTT.

This clonotype has at least ten counts. The rearrangement joins TRBV11-2 to TRBJ2-1; D is unresolved. Germline CDR1 and CDR2: SGHAT and FQNNGV. V was trimmed by 8 bases and J by 4 bases, leaving 21 bases between them. The CDR3 runs to 16 residues. DNA for the CDR3: TGTGCCAGCTTGAGTGGGCGGCCTCCTGGGTACAATGAGCAGTTCTTC. Protein sequence: CASLSGRPPGYNEQFF.

This clonotype was counted at least ten times. This chain uses TRBV2 with TRBJ1-5; 8 nucleotides line up with TRBD1. CDR1 and CDR2 from the germline V gene are SNHLY and FYNNEI. The CDR3 length is 14 residues. With 4 bases clipped from V and 3 bases from J, the junction kept 2 bases outside the gene matches. CDR3 amino acids: CASSGTGNNQPQHF. In DNA form, the CDR3 reads TGTGCCAGCAGTGGGACAGGGAACAATCAGCCCCAGCATTTT.

This clonotype was detected only a few times. This chain uses TRBV6-1 with TRBJ2-7; 9 positions agree with TRBD2. Looked up from germline, CDR1 is MNHNS and CDR2 is SASEGT. The CDR3 contains 15 residues. Losses at the gene ends were 5 bases for V and 4 bases for J; bases not matched to a gene: 9. CDR3 sequence (DNA): TGTGCCAGCAGTCATAGCGGGAGCCCGACTTACGAGCAGTACTTC. It yields the protein CASSHSGSPTYEQYF.

V and J are TRBV20-1 and TRBJ2-7; weak D call: TRBD1 (6 bases). The V end lost 3 bases, the J end lost 6 bases, and 15 bases lay between the germline ends. The CDR3 has 13 amino acids. CDR1 and CDR2 from the germline V gene are DFQATT and SNEGSKA (reference sequence). The chain's CDR3 is CSASLSPGAEQYF. CDR3 nucleotide sequence: TGCAGTGCTAGCCTTAGCCCAGGGGCCGAGCAGTACTTC.

This clonotype has a handful of counts. The J gene is TRBJ1-1, the V gene TRBV5-4; the D is unclear. The CDR3 sequence is 13 residues long. Trimming removed 6 bases from V and 1 base from J, with 10 bases in between. Germline V gene data show CDR1 as SGHNT and CDR2 as YYREEE (reference sequence). In DNA form, the CDR3 reads TGTGCCAGCACCATCACCCCGAACACTGAAGCTTTCTTT. Translated, it gives CASTITPNTEAFF.

A word on this clonotype: One end of the junction does not line up with germline, which may come from a read error. The gene calls are TRBV11-2 and TRBJ2-7; TRBD2 matches at 7 bases. The CDR3 length is 17 residues. In germline, CDR1 is SGHAT, CDR2 FQNNGV. DNA of the CDR3: TGTGCCAGCAGCTTAGTTAGAGCAGCGGGACTCTCCTGCGAGCAGTACTTC. It specifies CASSLVRAAGLSCEQYF.

This clonotype was detected a few times. Germline is not matched at one junction end, which may reflect a read error. The chain is built from TRBV6-1 and TRBJ1-2; no clear D gene. Germline values: CDR1 MNHNS, CDR2 SASEGT. The CDR3 loop spans 13 amino acids. DNA of the CDR3: TGTACCAGCAGCTCCGACGGGGTCTATGGCTACACCTTC. Amino acid sequence: CTSSSDGVYGYTF.

The genes are TRBV13 and TRBJ2-7, with D maybe TRBD2 (6 bases). The CDR3 length is 14 residues. Germline V CDR1 and CDR2: PRHDT, FYEKMQ (reference sequence). With 4 bases removed from V and 2 bases from J, the gap between germline ends came to 12 bases. In nucleotides, the CDR3 is TGTGCCAGCAGCTCGACGCCGGGAGCCTACGAGCAGTACTTC. Translation: CASSSTPGAYEQYF. Looking up the rest from reference TRBV13 and TRBJ2-7 gives the full variable domain: AAGVIQSPRHLIKEKRETATLKCYPIPRHDTVYWYQQGPGQDPQFLISFYEKMQSDKGSIPDRFSAQQFSDYHSELNMSSLELGDSALYFCASSSTPGAYEQYFGPGTRLTVT.

This clonotype has a handful of counts. The J gene is TRBJ2-3, the V gene TRBV24-1; 13 bases map to TRBD2. The CDR3 runs 18 residues. J lost 3 bases, V lost 4 bases, and 9 bases had no gene match. Germline lookup yields CDR1 KGHDR and CDR2 SFDVKD. In nucleotides, the CDR3 is TGTGCCACCAGTGACTGGGGACTAGCGGGAATCTCGACAGATACGCAGTATTTT. Translating gives CATSDWGLAGISTDTQYF.

The V call is TRBV18, the J call TRBJ2-7; D remains unclear. The V end lost 0 bases, the J end lost 2 bases, and 8 bases lay between the germline ends. The length of the CDR3 is 14 residues. Germline CDR1 reads KGHSH; CDR2 reads LQKENI. CDR3 nucleotide sequence: TGTGCCAGCTCACCACCTGCCGTACCCTACGAGCAGTACTTC. Protein product: CASSPPAVPYEQYF.

This clonotype was detected ten times or more. The chain links TRBV11-2 to TRBJ1-2; 8 bases are shared with TRBD1. The CDR3 has 13 amino acids. With V trimmed by 6 bases and J by 2 bases, 2 bases remained unmatched. The germline gives CDR1 SGHAT, CDR2 FQNNGV. CDR3 bases: TGTGCCAGCAGTTACAGGGGGAACTATGGCTACACCTTC. The encoded protein is CASSYRGNYGYTF.